Listed here are 32 T cell receptor beta chains from one sample, sequenced in a study of cytomegalovirus exposure and HLA in healthy donors. PCR employed 60 Vbeta and 13 Jbeta primers. Sequencing was performed with immunoSEQ multiplex PCR; in TCRdb, only in-frame clones are kept and a portion is missing. The table lists 110,000 or so clones, 65% to 85% of them singletons. Sequenced: PBMCs. These TCRs come from a woman aged 25 to 45 in good health and CMV-seropositive.

The chain links TRBV6-6 to TRBJ1-1, with 8 bases matching TRBD1. Looked up from germline, CDR1 is MNHNY and CDR2 is SVGAGI (reference sequence). V was pared by 8 bases and J by 4 bases, with 3 bases of the junction left unmatched. This CDR3 is 12 amino acids long. The CDR3 coding sequence is TGTGCCAGCGGACAGGGTGGCACTGAAGCTTTCTTT. This gives the protein CASGQGGTEAFF.

The chain carries TRBV15 and TRBJ1-2; TRBD1 aligns across 9 bases. CDR1 is LNHNV, CDR2 YYDKDF, per germline (reference sequence). This CDR3 is 14 amino acids long. The V segment lost 4 bases and the J segment 3 bases; nucleotides outside the gene matches: 3. In nucleotides, the CDR3 is TGTGCCACCAGCACAGACAGGGGGGACTATGGCTACACCTTC. Amino acids: CATSTDRGDYGYTF.

The sample holds a few counts of this clone. The rearrangement uses TRBV5-8 and TRBJ2-4; 9 bases agree with TRBD2. This CDR3 is 19 amino acids long. J gave up 2 bases and V 4 bases, and 16 bases lay outside the gene matches. Germline V gene sequence: CDR1 SGHTS, CDR2 YDEGEE. CDR3 in amino acids: CASSLLGSGGLLSKNIQYF. The CDR3 coding sequence is TGTGCCAGCAGCCTCCTCGGCAGCGGGGGGCTGCTCTCCAAAAACATTCAGTACTTC.

The table lists this clone with a few counts. This chain's CDR3 is CASSERLGQGLLNTEAFF. The CDR3 DNA sequence: TGTGCCAGCAGCGAGCGCCTGGGACAGGGTCTTCTCAACACTGAAGCTTTCTTT. The gene calls are TRBV2 and TRBJ1-1, with 9 bases fitting TRBD1. The CDR3 consists of 18 residues. J lost 2 bases, V lost 6 bases, and 16 bases had no gene match. Germline V lookup: CDR1 SNHLY, CDR2 FYNNEI. Combining the CDR3 with reference TRBV2 and TRBJ1-1 gives the whole variable domain EPEVTQTPSHQVTQMGQEVILRCVPISNHLYFYWYRQILGQKVEFLVSFYNNEISEKSEIFDDQFSVERPDGSNFTLKIRSTKLEDSAMYFCASSERLGQGLLNTEAFFGQGTRLTVV.

This clone was recorded a few times. The rearrangement links TRBV6-5 to TRBJ2-5, with TRBD2 matching 13 bases. There are 15 residues in the CDR3. V lost 6 bases and J lost 4; bases outside the gene matches: 5. Germline V gene lookup returns CDR1 MNHEY and CDR2 SVGAGI. The CDR3 nucleotides read TGTGCCAGCAGAACTGGACTAGCGGGAGCAGAGACCCAGTACTTC. Translated, it gives CASRTGLAGAETQYF.

This chain links TRBV9 with TRBJ1-6; D not certain. CDR3 size: 15 residues. CDR1 SGDLS and CDR2 YYNGEE come from the germline V gene. Trimming shortened V by 0 bases and J by 5 bases, and 9 bases separated the two germline ends. In DNA form, the CDR3 reads TGTGCCAGCAGCGTAGTCGGAGAAAATAATTCACCCCTCCACTTT. It translates to CASSVVGENNSPLHF.

The chain uses TRBV5-1 and TRBJ1-1, with 7 bases lining up with TRBD1. Germline V gene sequence: CDR1 SGHRS, CDR2 YFSETQ. CDR3 length: 15 amino acids. V dropped 0 bases and J dropped 2; count of bases not matched to a gene: 4. DNA for the CDR3: TGCGCCAGCAGCTTGGGACAGGGCGGCAACACTGAAGCTTTCTTT. It yields the protein CASSLGQGGNTEAFF.

V is TRBV6-5 and J is TRBJ2-3, with a possible D match to TRBD2 (5 bases). The CDR3 sequence is 13 residues long. Between the trimmed V and J ends, which lost 10 bases and 2 bases, there was a span of 13 bases. CDR1 and CDR2 from the germline V gene are MNHEY and SVGAGI. CDR3 loop: CATFREVTDTQYF. The CDR3 region has the DNA TGTGCCACATTTCGGGAAGTCACAGATACGCAGTATTTT.

The chain combines TRBV6-6 with TRBJ2-7; D unresolved. Germline CDR1 is MNHNY and CDR2 is SVGAGI (reference sequence). Deletions cut 6 bases from V and 4 bases from J, with 7 bases between. The length of the CDR3 is 11 residues. Here the CDR3 DNA reads TGTGCCAGCAGCCCCCGGTACGAGCAGTACTTC. Its translation is CASSPRYEQYF.

This chain uses TRBV27 with TRBJ2-7, with D perhaps matching TRBD2 (6 bases). V gave up 5 bases and J gave up 4 bases, with 15 bases separating them. The CDR3 is 14 residues long. CDR1 is MNHEY, CDR2 SMNVEV, per germline (reference sequence). In DNA, the CDR3 is TGTGCCAGCAGTCCTTTTAGGGGAGGTTACGAGCAGTACTTC. Protein sequence: CASSPFRGGYEQYF.

This clone has more than one count but fewer than ten. The chain combines TRBV9 with TRBJ1-2, with D hard to call. V lost 3 bases to trimming and J lost 3 bases, with 12 bases between them. This CDR3 comprises 14 residues. Per germline, CDR1 SGDLS and CDR2 YYNGEE. The CDR3 is CASSGPLSHYGYTF. CDR3 nucleotide sequence: TGTGCCAGCAGCGGTCCCCTCAGTCACTATGGCTACACCTTC.

Comments on this clone: The same CDR3 arises from other DNA sequences in this sample as well. The rearrangement uses TRBV27 and TRBJ1-1, with TRBD1 as a possible D gene (6 bases). The germline V and J ends were trimmed by 3 bases and 4 bases, with 9 bases remaining between them. Germline CDR1 reads MNHEY; CDR2 reads SMNVEV (reference sequence). The CDR3 runs to 13 residues. Here the CDR3 DNA reads TGTGCCAGCAGTTTGGGAGGGGGCACTGAAGCTTTCTTT. This codes for CASSLGGGTEAFF.

This chain links TRBV5-1 with TRBJ2-1; 14 positions match TRBD2. The V and J ends lost 4 bases and 8 bases, in that order; junction bases with no gene match: 8. CDR3 length: 16 residues. Germline CDR1 reads SGHRS; CDR2 reads YFSETQ. As DNA, the CDR3 is TGCGCCAGCAGCATACGACTAGCGGGGGGGCCGGATGAGCAGTTCTTC. Translating gives CASSIRLAGGPDEQFF.

V gene TRBV7-8 combines with J gene TRBJ2-7; 7 nucleotides agree with TRBD1. Looked up from germline, CDR1 is SGHVS and CDR2 is FQNEAQ. The CDR3 runs to 17 residues. After removal of 2 bases from V and 0 bases from J, the junction contained 10 bases not matched to a gene. The CDR3 DNA follows: TGTGCCAGCAGCTTATACACCGGGACAGAAAGCTCCTACGAGCAGTACTTC. Protein sequence: CASSLYTGTESSYEQYF. The variable domain in full, completed from reference TRBV7-8 and TRBJ2-7, reads GAGVSQSPRYKVAKRGQDVALRCDPISGHVSLFWYQQALGQGPEFLTYFQNEAQLDKSGLPSDRFFAERPEGSVSTLKIQRTQQEDSAVYLCASSLYTGTESSYEQYFGPGTRLTVT.

The chain employs TRBV19 and TRBJ1-1; 7 nucleotides align to TRBD1. J was trimmed by 6 bases and V by 5 bases; bases with no gene match: 6. The CDR3 consists of 13 residues. Per the germline V gene, CDR1 is LNHDA and CDR2 is SQIVND (reference sequence). The CDR3 nucleotides are TGTGCCAGTAGTCCCGGGACAGCCCCTGAAGCTTTCTTT. This codes for CASSPGTAPEAFF. The whole variable domain, remainder taken from reference TRBV19 and TRBJ1-1, is DGGITQSPKYLFRKEGQNVTLSCEQNLNHDAMYWYRQDPGQGLRLIYYSQIVNDFQKGDIAEGYSVSREKKESFPLTVTSAQKNPTAFYLCASSPGTAPEAFFGQGTRLTVV.

This sequence joins TRBV15 and TRBJ2-7; 7 nucleotides agree with TRBD1. The germline gives CDR1 LNHNV, CDR2 YYDKDF (reference sequence). This CDR3 spans 14 amino acids. The J segment lost 4 bases and the V segment lost 5 bases, leaving 8 bases of the junction unmatched. This CDR3 is CATSAKGGLYEQYF. The CDR3 nucleotides are TGTGCCACCAGCGCCAAAGGGGGCTTATACGAGCAGTACTTC.

V is TRBV5-1 and J is TRBJ2-2; the match to TRBD2 covers 12 bases. Unmatched junction bases numbered 8, after V lost 0 bases and J lost 8 bases. Germline V gene sequence: CDR1 SGHRS, CDR2 YFSETQ. This CDR3 region has 17 residues. The CDR3: CASSLELAGGPKGELFF. CDR3 in DNA: TGCGCCAGCAGCTTGGAACTAGCGGGAGGACCTAAGGGGGAGCTGTTTTTT.

The chain combines TRBV6-7 with TRBJ2-1; 13 bases are a match to TRBD2. TRBV6-7 is an open reading frame, and its role is uncertain. This CDR3 is 22 amino acids long. Trimming removed 1 base from V and 0 bases from J; junction bases left unmatched: 15. CDR3 residues: CASSYCPRLAGGPMGSYNEQFF. The CDR3 nucleotides are TGTGCCAGCAGTTACTGCCCCCGACTAGCGGGAGGACCTATGGGCTCCTACAATGAGCAGTTCTTC.

This chain links TRBV30 with TRBJ2-7; 8 nucleotides line up with TRBD2. Germline CDR1 reads GTSNPN; CDR2 reads SVGIG (reference sequence). The CDR3 extends over 14 amino acids. With V trimmed by 3 bases and J by 4 bases, 8 bases remained unmatched. In DNA, the CDR3 is TGTGCCTGGAGATCTTTGCGGGAGGCGTACGAGCAGTACTTC. It is translated as CAWRSLREAYEQYF.

The sample holds one count of this clone. This chain joins TRBV18 and TRBJ2-3; 9 bases are a match to TRBD2. This CDR3 is 14 amino acids long. The ends lost 5 bases at V and 4 bases at J; junction bases unmatched: 4. CDR1 is KGHSH and CDR2 is LQKENI in the germline V gene. The CDR3: CASSSGLAPDTQYF. As DNA, the CDR3 is TGTGCCAGCTCATCCGGACTAGCGCCAGATACGCAGTATTTT.

The chain joins TRBV13 to TRBJ2-2, with 8 bases identical to TRBD1. CDR1 is PRHDT and CDR2 is FYEKMQ in the germline V gene (reference sequence). The CDR3 totals 13 residues. The V segment lost 4 bases and the J segment 6 bases; nucleotides outside the gene matches: 1. The CDR3 nucleotides are TGTGCCAGCAGCTGGACAGGGCCCGGGGAGCTGTTTTTT. It specifies CASSWTGPGELFF.

The chain carries TRBV6-5 and TRBJ1-6; D is uncertain. Germline CDR1 and CDR2: MNHEY and SVGAGI. Trimming removed 8 bases from V and 7 bases from J, with 6 bases in between. The CDR3 runs 11 residues. The CDR3 protein is CASSGNSPLHF. Here the CDR3 DNA reads TGTGCCAGCTCGGGGAATTCACCCCTCCACTTT.

V usage is TRBV5-4 and J usage is TRBJ2-3; 10 bases agree with TRBD1. Germline V gene data show CDR1 as SGHNT and CDR2 as YYREEE (reference sequence). V was clipped by 4 bases and J by 4 bases; unmatched bases: 9. The CDR3 consists of 16 residues. Here the CDR3 DNA reads TGTGCCAGCAGCCAAGGGACAGGGGTTATCGCAGATACGCAGTATTTT. Protein product: CASSQGTGVIADTQYF. Drawing the rest from reference TRBV5-4 and TRBJ2-3, the complete variable domain is ETGVTQSPTHLIKTRGQQVTLRCSSQSGHNTVSWYQQALGQGPQFIFQYYREEENGRGNFPPRFSGLQFPNYSSELNVNALELDDSALYLCASSQGTGVIADTQYFGPGTRLTVL.

J is TRBJ1-2 and V is TRBV7-9; 9 bases line up with TRBD1. Germline CDR1 SEHNR, CDR2 FQNEAQ (reference sequence). CDR3 length equals 14 residues. The trim removed 5 bases at V and 5 bases at J, leaving 6 bases unmatched. The CDR3 bases are TGTGCCAGCAGCCTTGGACAGGGGCAGTATGGCTACACCTTC. Translated: CASSLGQGQYGYTF.

This chain connects TRBV5-4 to TRBJ2-1; TRBD2 aligns across 8 bases. Losses at the gene ends were 4 bases for V and 2 bases for J; bases not matched to a gene: 8. The CDR3 is 16 amino acids. CDR1 is SGHNT, CDR2 YYREEE, per germline (reference sequence). CDR3 in amino acids: CASSPPLSGTYNEQFF. DNA of the CDR3: TGTGCCAGCAGCCCCCCCCTTAGCGGGACCTACAATGAGCAGTTCTTC.

The chain has TRBV2 and TRBJ1-3, with D unclear. CDR1 is SNHLY, CDR2 FYNNEI, per germline. This CDR3 contains 15 residues. With 3 bases removed from V and 2 bases from J, the gap between germline ends came to 11 bases. DNA for the CDR3: TGTGCCAGCAGTGAGGAGGCTGCTCCTGGAAACACCATATATTTT. Translated, it gives CASSEEAAPGNTIYF.

The chain employs TRBV5-1 and TRBJ1-2, with D uncertain. The CDR3 is 14 amino acids. Germline CDR1 is SGHRS and CDR2 is YFSETQ. V was clipped by 4 bases and J by 3 bases, with 13 bases between them. The CDR3 nucleotides read TGCGCCAGCAGCCTCGGTTATACTGACTATGGCTACACCTTC. Amino acid sequence: CASSLGYTDYGYTF.

V gene TRBV27 combines with J gene TRBJ2-4; maybe TRBD1 (7 bases). This CDR3 contains 16 residues. CDR1 MNHEY and CDR2 SMNVEV come from the germline V gene (reference sequence). Trimming took 4 bases from V and 5 from J, leaving 18 bases between them. The CDR3 region is CASSSPSDREENIQYF. CDR3 nucleotides: TGTGCCAGCAGTTCCCCCTCCGACAGGGAGGAAAACATTCAGTACTTC.

This chain links TRBV5-8 with TRBJ2-7, with TRBD2 matching over 10 bases. Losses at the gene ends were 6 bases for V and 4 bases for J; bases not matched to a gene: 10. CDR1 and CDR2 (germline): SGHTS, YDEGEE. CDR3 length: 15 residues. CDR3 sequence: CASTSGLAIFYEQYF. In DNA form, the CDR3 reads TGTGCCAGCACCTCGGGACTAGCGATATTTTACGAGCAGTACTTC.

V usage is TRBV5-6 and J usage is TRBJ2-4; the match to TRBD2 covers 11 bases. In germline, CDR1 is SGHDT, CDR2 YYEEEE. V shed 4 bases and J 7 bases; nucleotides not matched to a gene: 4. The CDR3 is 14 amino acids. The CDR3 sequence: CASSLLAGVNIQYF. The CDR3 DNA reads as TGTGCCAGCAGCCTACTAGCGGGAGTGAACATTCAGTACTTC.

J is TRBJ2-1 and V is TRBV5-1; 11 bases are shared with TRBD2. Germline V CDR1 and CDR2: SGHRS, YFSETQ. The CDR3 is 15 amino acids. Trimming at V came to 7 bases and at J to 7 bases, leaving 10 bases not matched to a gene. CDR3 protein: CASLPGLAGGNEQFF. The CDR3 DNA follows: TGCGCCAGCCTACCCGGGCTAGCGGGAGGAAATGAGCAGTTCTTC.

The V gene is TRBV6-1, the J gene TRBJ1-5; unclear D gene. Trimming cost V 4 bases and J 1 base, with 8 bases left between them. Germline loops: CDR1 MNHNS, CDR2 SASEGT. This CDR3 region has 14 residues. The CDR3 reads CASSVEKSNQPQHF. The CDR3 DNA follows: TGTGCCAGCAGTGTAGAAAAAAGCAATCAGCCCCAGCATTTT.